This T cell receptor (beta chain) was documented in a study of cytomegalovirus exposure and HLA in healthy donors. CDR3 length equals 15 residues. The ends were cut back, 1 base at V and 0 bases at J, with 9 bases in the middle. Germline CDR1 reads SEHNR; CDR2 reads FQNEAQ (reference sequence). Findings and limits, study-wide: For cytomegalovirus status, the classifier reportedly gave diagnoses with high specificity and sensitivity. At a 0.05 false discovery rate, a later analysis found about 17,000 TCR beta sequences to be associated with HLA alleles. Most of the CMV-associated TCR beta chains (in a later analysis) appeared to be HLA-restricted. TCR beta V- and J-gene trimming was later associated with a missense DCLRE1C variant.

This clone appeared a few times. Its target is not known. The study ran its PCR with 60 Vbeta and 13 Jbeta primers. Method: immunoSEQ multiplex PCR; TCRdb's copy keeps in-frame clones and lacks some. Counted here are about 110,000 clones, nearly 70% occurring once; the ten biggest clones make up approximately 5.5%. The clonotype originates from a woman aged 70-85 years in good health and CMV-seropositive. Sequenced sample: PBMCs. The chain employs TRBV7-9 and TRBJ1-1; no reliable D call. The CDR3 sequence is CASSLGQIMNTEAFF. The CDR3 nucleotides read TGTGCCAGCAGCTTAGGCCAGATCATGAACACTGAAGCTTTCTTT.